The clone carrying this TCR beta chain was observed a few times. The antigen remains unidentified. TCRdb used MiXCR to reprocess the RT-PCR reads, holding one entry per CDR3 protein. This table has hundreds of thousands of distinct CDR3 sequences, 6% to 9% appearing once. The data were obtained in a study of response to subunit inactivated influenza vaccine. The CDR3 loop spans 15 amino acids. Germline CDR1 reads KGHSH; CDR2 reads LQKENI. The V and J ends lost 3 bases and 3 bases respectively, with 11 bases between them. Study outcomes and limitations: It was suggested by the authors that few new T cells are recruited by each seasonal influenza vaccination.

The receptor comes from a man aged 50 to 69 who received an inactivated influenza vaccine. The input for sequencing was PBMCs from blood, taken roughly 24 months after vaccination. J is TRBJ2-2 and V is TRBV18, with TRBD1 as a possible D gene (5 bases). The DNA for the CDR3 is TGTGCCAGCTCACCTACCAGGGTCGACACCGGGGAGCTGTTTTTT. This sequence encodes CASSPTRVDTGELFF.